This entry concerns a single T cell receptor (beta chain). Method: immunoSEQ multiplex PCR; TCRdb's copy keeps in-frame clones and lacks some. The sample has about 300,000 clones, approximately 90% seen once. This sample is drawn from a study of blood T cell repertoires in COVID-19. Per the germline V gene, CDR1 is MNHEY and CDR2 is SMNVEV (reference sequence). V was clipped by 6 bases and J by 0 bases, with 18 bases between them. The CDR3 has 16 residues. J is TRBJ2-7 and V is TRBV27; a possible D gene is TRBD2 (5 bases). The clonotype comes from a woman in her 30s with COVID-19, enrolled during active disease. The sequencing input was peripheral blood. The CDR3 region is CASRRGDGISSYEQYF. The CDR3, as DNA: TGTGCCAGCAGACGGGGAGACGGGATTAGCTCCTACGAGCAGTACTTC.